This TCR beta chain appears in the sequencing data of a study of regulatory T cells in long-lasting Graves disease. The time point here: newly diagnosed GD, antithyroid drugs for less than 3 months. PBMCs were the source of the RNA used for TCR sequencing. Sequencing libraries for TCR beta were prepared with iRepertoire HTBI primers and Arm-PCR of CDR3 regions. TCRdb re-called the multiplex PCR reads with MiXCR, one entry per CDR3 protein. The table lists around 250,000 distinct CDR3 sequences, 15% to 20% of them singletons, with roughly a fifth in the top ten. This clonotype has just a few counts. This may come from a read error, since a much larger clone is one base off. The CDR3 end shows no conserved phenylalanine or tryptophan, and so a read error is likely. CDR3 length: 13 residues. CDR1 is DFQATT and CDR2 is SNEGSKA in the germline V gene (reference sequence). The trim removed 3 bases at V and 4 bases at J, leaving 3 bases unmatched.

The sequences come from peripheral blood mononuclear cells (PBMCs), collected at new diagnosis, from a patient treated with antithyroid drugs. The rearrangement joins TRBV20-1 to TRBJ2-3; 8 nucleotides agree with TRBD1. The sequence was collected from a female donor with Graves disease. The CDR3 region has the DNA TGCAGTGCTAGTGCAGGGGGCGCAGATACGCAGTATTCT. Protein sequence: CSASAGGADTQYS.